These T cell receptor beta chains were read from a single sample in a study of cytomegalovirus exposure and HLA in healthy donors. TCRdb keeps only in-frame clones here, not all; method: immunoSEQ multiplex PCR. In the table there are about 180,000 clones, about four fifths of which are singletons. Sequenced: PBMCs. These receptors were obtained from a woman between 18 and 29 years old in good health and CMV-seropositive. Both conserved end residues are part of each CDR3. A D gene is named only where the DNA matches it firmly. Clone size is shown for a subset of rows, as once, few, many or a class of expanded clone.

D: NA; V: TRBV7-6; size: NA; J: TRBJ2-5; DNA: TGTGCCAGCAGCCCCGGCGGGGACGTCGAGACCCAGTACTTC; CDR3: CASSPGGDVETQYF
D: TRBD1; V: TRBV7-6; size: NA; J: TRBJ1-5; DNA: TGTGCCAGCAGCTTAGGGGACAGGGATCAGCCCCAGCATTTT; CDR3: CASSLGDRDQPQHF
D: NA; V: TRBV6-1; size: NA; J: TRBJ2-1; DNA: TGTGCCAGCAAAGGGACAATGGATGAGCAGTTCTTC; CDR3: CASKGTMDEQFF
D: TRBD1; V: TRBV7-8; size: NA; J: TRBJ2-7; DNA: TGTGCCAGCAGCTCGGTACGGACAGGCTACGAGCAGTACTTC; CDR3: CASSSVRTGYEQYF
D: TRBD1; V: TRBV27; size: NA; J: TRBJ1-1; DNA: TGTGCCAGCAGTTCACCGACAGGGGGGGTTGAAGCTTTCTTT; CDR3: CASSSPTGGVEAFF
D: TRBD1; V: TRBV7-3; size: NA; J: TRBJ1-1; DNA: TGTGCCAGCAGCTTGGTCGGGGACAGCTCCTCTGAAGCTTTCTTT; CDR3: CASSLVGDSSSEAFF
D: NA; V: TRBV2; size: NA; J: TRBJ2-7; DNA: TGTGCCAGCGAGGAGTTAGGAGGAAGAGAGGAGCAGTACTTC; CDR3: CASEELGGREEQYF
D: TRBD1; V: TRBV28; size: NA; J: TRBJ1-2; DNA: TGTGCCAGCAGTGGGGACAGGGAAGGCTACACCTTC; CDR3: CASSGDREGYTF
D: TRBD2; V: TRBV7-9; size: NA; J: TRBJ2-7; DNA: TGTGCCAGCTCCCGGGGGGTAGAGGACGAGCAGTACTTC; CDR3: CASSRGVEDEQYF
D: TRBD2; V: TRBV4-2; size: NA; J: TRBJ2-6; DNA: TGTGCCAGCAGCCCCCGGGTAGCGGGGGGTTCCTCTGGGGCCAACGTCCTGACTTTC; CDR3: CASSPRVAGGSSGANVLTF
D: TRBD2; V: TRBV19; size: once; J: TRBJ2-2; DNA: TGTGCCAGTAGTCCGAAACTAGCGGGGGCCGGGGAGCTGTTTTTT; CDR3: CASSPKLAGAGELFF
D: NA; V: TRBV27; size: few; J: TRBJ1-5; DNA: TGTGCCAGCAGAGGTGGAGCCAATCAGCCCCAGCATTTT; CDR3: CASRGGANQPQHF
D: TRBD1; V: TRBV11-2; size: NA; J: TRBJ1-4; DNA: TGTGCCAGCAACCGCGCTGGCAGGGGGGAAGAAAAACTGTTTTTT; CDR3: CASNRAGRGEEKLFF
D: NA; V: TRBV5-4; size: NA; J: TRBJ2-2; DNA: TGTGCCAGCAGCTTGTTCACGAACACCGGGGAGCTGTTTTTT; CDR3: CASSLFTNTGELFF
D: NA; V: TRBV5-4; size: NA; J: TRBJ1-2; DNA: TGTGCCAGCAGTACAGTTAATTACGGCTACACCTTC; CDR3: CASSTVNYGYTF
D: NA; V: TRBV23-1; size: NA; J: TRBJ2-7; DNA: TGCGCCAGCAGGAAGGGACACCCATGCTACGAGCAGTACTTC; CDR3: CASRKGHPCYEQYF
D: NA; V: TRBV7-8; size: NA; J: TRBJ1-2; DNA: TGTGCCAGCAGCCACAACCCTAACTATGGCTACACCTTC; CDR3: CASSHNPNYGYTF
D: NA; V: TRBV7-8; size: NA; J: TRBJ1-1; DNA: TGTGCCAGCAGCTTAATCGTTTTCACTGAAGCTTTCTTT; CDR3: CASSLIVFTEAFF
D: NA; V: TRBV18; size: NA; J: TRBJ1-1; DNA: TGTGCCAGCTCACCGAATTCGGACACTGAAGCTTTCTTT; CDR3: CASSPNSDTEAFF
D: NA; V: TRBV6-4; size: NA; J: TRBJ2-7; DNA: TGTGCCAGCAGTATCTCGGACGCCGGAGGGGAGCAGTACTTC; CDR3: CASSISDAGGEQYF
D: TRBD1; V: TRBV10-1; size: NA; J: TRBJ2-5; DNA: TGCGCCAGCAGCGCGGACAGGGAGGTTGGGACCCAGTACTTC; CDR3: CASSADREVGTQYF
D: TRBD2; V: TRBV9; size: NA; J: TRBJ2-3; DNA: TGTGCCAGCAGCGTAGGCCCTAGCGGGAGCACAGATACGCAGTATTTT; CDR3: CASSVGPSGSTDTQYF
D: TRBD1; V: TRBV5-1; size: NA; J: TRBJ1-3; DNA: TGCGCCAGCAGCAACAGACAGGGGAACACCATATATTTT; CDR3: CASSNRQGNTIYF
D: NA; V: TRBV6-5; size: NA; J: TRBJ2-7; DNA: TGTGCCAGCAGTTACTCTTGGGCAGCCGCCCATCGCGAGCAGTACTTC; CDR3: CASSYSWAAAHREQYF
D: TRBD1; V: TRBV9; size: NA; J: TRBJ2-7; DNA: TGTGCCAGCAGCACCGAACAGGGGGCCGCCGAGCAGTACTTC; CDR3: CASSTEQGAAEQYF
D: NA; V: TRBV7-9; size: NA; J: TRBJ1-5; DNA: TGTGCCAGCAGCTTAGGGGCAGGGGTACAGCCCCAGCATTTT; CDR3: CASSLGAGVQPQHF
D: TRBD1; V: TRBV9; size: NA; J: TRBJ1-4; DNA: TGTGCCAGCAGCGCCCGGACAGGGGAGGCGGAAAAACTGTTTTTT; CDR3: CASSARTGEAEKLFF
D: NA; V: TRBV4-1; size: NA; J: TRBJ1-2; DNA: TGCGCCAGCAGCCATGTGTTGGGAGTCTACACCTTC; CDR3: CASSHVLGVYTF
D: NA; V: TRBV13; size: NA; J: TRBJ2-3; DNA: TGTGCCAGCAGCTTACCCGGTGCAGATACGCAGTATTTT; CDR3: CASSLPGADTQYF